These 11 T cell receptor beta chains were sequenced from one sample in a study of blood T cell repertoires in COVID-19 (dated by TCRdb to the early 2020s). The method was the immunoSEQ multiplex PCR assay. The source is immuneACCESS, and TCRdb retained only in-frame sequences with V and J called. Part of the clones is not carried over; for the studies checked, unresolved V genes explain less than half of this, and the remainder is unexplained. For this sample there are about 170,000 clones; about 80% appear just once. The ten biggest clones cover approximately 6.8% of the sample. The specimen sequenced was peripheral blood. The receptors were gathered from a woman between 40 and 50 years old with COVID-19, enrolled during active disease.

The V call is TRBV7-8, the J call TRBJ2-5; possible D gene TRBD2, 5 bases. V lost 1 base and J 0 bases, leaving 12 bases between the germline ends. Germline CDR1 and CDR2: SGHVS and FQNEAQ. The CDR3 extends over 16 amino acids. For the CDR3, the DNA is TGTGCCAGCAGCTTAGGGAGGTGGCAGCACCAAGAGACCCAGTACTTC. It translates to CASSLGRWQHQETQYF.

The chain employs TRBV9 and TRBJ2-5, with D tentatively TRBD2 (6 bases). The ends were cut back, 0 bases at V and 7 bases at J, with 13 bases in the middle. The germline V gene encodes CDR1 SGDLS and CDR2 YYNGEE. The CDR3 loop spans 14 amino acids. The CDR3 reads CASSVGLGQGTQYF. For the CDR3, the DNA is TGTGCCAGCAGCGTAGGACTAGGTCAGGGGACCCAGTACTTC.

This rearrangement joins TRBV18 to TRBJ2-3; weak D call: TRBD2 (5 bases). Deletions cut 3 bases from V and 6 bases from J, with 16 bases between. This CDR3 is 15 amino acids long. Germline assignment: CDR1 KGHSH and CDR2 LQKENI. CDR3: CASSPNWGAFDTQYF. For the CDR3, the DNA is TGTGCCAGCTCACCCAACTGGGGAGCGTTTGATACGCAGTATTTT.

This chain links TRBV19 with TRBJ2-1; 8 bases fit TRBD2. Germline V gene data show CDR1 as LNHDA and CDR2 as SQIVND (reference sequence). The CDR3 consists of 15 residues. J gave up 2 bases and V 3 bases, and 3 bases lay outside the gene matches. The CDR3 DNA reads as TGTGCCAGTAGTATGGCGGGAGGAACCTACAATGAGCAGTTCTTC. It yields the protein CASSMAGGTYNEQFF.

V gene TRBV28 combines with J gene TRBJ1-5, with 7 nucleotides matching TRBD1. The CDR3 length is 15 residues. Unmatched junction bases numbered 9, after V lost 8 bases and J lost 2 bases. Germline assignment: CDR1 MDHEN and CDR2 SYDVKM. The CDR3 nucleotides are TGTGCCAGCGCGACTCAGGGGGGTCGCAATCAGCCCCAGCATTTT. Translation gives CASATQGGRNQPQHF. Together with reference TRBV28 and TRBJ1-5, the CDR3 gives the full variable domain: DVKVTQSSRYLVKRTGEKVFLECVQDMDHENMFWYRQDPGLGLRLIYFSYDVKMKEKGDIPEGYSVSREKKERFSLILESASTNQTSMYLCASATQGGRNQPQHFGDGTRLSIL.

V gene TRBV3-1 (or the pseudogene TRBV3-2) combines with J gene TRBJ1-3, with D possibly TRBD1 on 5 matching bases. The length of the CDR3 is 13 residues. Per the germline V gene, CDR1 is LGHDT and CDR2 is YNNKEL (reference sequence). V lost 4 bases and J lost 7, with 11 bases in between. In nucleotides, the CDR3 is TGTGCCAGCAGCCTTGGGCAGGGTAACACCATATATTTT. It specifies CASSLGQGNTIYF.

The rearrangement joins TRBV11-2 to TRBJ2-1; weak D call: TRBD2 (5 bases). The length of the CDR3 is 16 residues. Trimming took 0 bases from V and 3 from J, leaving 12 bases between them. Germline CDR1 SGHAT, CDR2 FQNNGV. In nucleotides, the CDR3 is TGTGCCAGCAGCTTAGAACTAGAAACCATCTACAATGAGCAGTTCTTC. Amino acid sequence: CASSLELETIYNEQFF. Based on the CDR3 plus reference TRBV11-2 and TRBJ2-1, the full variable domain is EAGVAQSPRYKIIEKRQSVAFWCNPISGHATLYWYQQILGQGPKLLIQFQNNGVVDDSQLPKDRFSAERLKGVDSTLKIQPAKLEDSAVYLCASSLELETIYNEQFFGPGTRLTVL.

This clone was observed a few times. This sequence joins TRBV6-6 and TRBJ1-5; TRBD1 matches 8 bases. CDR3 size: 13 residues. V lost 6 bases and J lost 7; bases outside the gene matches: 5. From germline, CDR1 is MNHNY and CDR2 SVGAGI (reference sequence). The CDR3 DNA reads as TGTGCCAGCAGCGACAGGGGTGGACAGCCCCAGCATTTT. It yields the protein CASSDRGGQPQHF.

The CDR3 region has the DNA TGTGCCAGCAGCCGTACAAAGGACAGGAAAGCCCACCTATCCTACGAGCAGTACTTC. Its translation: CASSRTKDRKAHLSYEQYF. The chain employs TRBV3-1 (or the pseudogene TRBV3-2) and TRBJ2-7; 7 bases are a match to TRBD1. Trimming cost V 4 bases and J 1 base; bases outside gene matches: 19. Germline values: CDR1 LGHDT, CDR2 YNNKEL (reference sequence). CDR3 size: 19 residues.

This clone was seen a few times. The chain couples TRBV2 to TRBJ1-2; TRBD1 matches at 7 bases. Germline-derived CDR1 and CDR2 are SNHLY and FYNNEI. The trim removed 7 bases at V and 2 bases at J, leaving 7 bases unmatched. The CDR3 has 14 amino acids. The CDR3 DNA reads TGTGCCAGCACGGGACAGCCGACCAACTATGGCTACACCTTC. This translates into CASTGQPTNYGYTF. Variable domain in full (rest from reference TRBV2 and TRBJ1-2): EPEVTQTPSHQVTQMGQEVILRCVPISNHLYFYWYRQILGQKVEFLVSFYNNEISEKSEIFDDQFSVERPDGSNFTLKIRSTKLEDSAMYFCASTGQPTNYGYTFGSGTRLTVV.

The chain links TRBV6-5 to TRBJ2-4; 9 bases match TRBD1. The CDR3 spans 15 residues. The ends lost 5 bases at V and 3 bases at J; junction bases unmatched: 5. Germline V lookup: CDR1 MNHEY, CDR2 SVGAGI. CDR3 nucleotide sequence: TGTGCCAGCAGTAACAGGGGGCTGGGCAAAAACATTCAGTACTTC. This codes for CASSNRGLGKNIQYF.